Sequencing of this T cell receptor (beta chain) was carried out in a study of beta chain features in type 1 diabetes. CDR3 length equals 16 residues. V lost 3 bases to trimming and J lost 1 base; unmatched junction nucleotides: 4. Germline values: CDR1 MGHDK, CDR2 SYGVNS. Comment on this clone: Its antigen is currently unknown.

Sequenced material consisted of expressed TCRB transcripts (all of the isolated RNA was reverse transcribed). Only in-frame clones appear in the TCRdb table, and some are missing; sequencing was by immunoSEQ multiplex PCR. The sample consists of over 600,000 clones, 9.5% to 15% of them appearing once. Study results and limitations: Moderately but significantly shorter TCRB CDR3s were found in Type 1 diabetes patients in all four CD4+ subsets.

Material for sequencing was naive CD4+ T cells from blood. The sequence was collected from a man under 40 with type 1 diabetes. This sequence joins TRBV25-1 and TRBJ2-3, with 10 positions matching TRBD2. The CDR3 is CASSDPGLAGTDTQYF. Written as DNA, the CDR3 is TGTGCCAGCAGTGACCCCGGACTAGCGGGCACAGATACGCAGTATTTT.